These 20 T cell receptor beta chains were sequenced from one sample in a study of blood T cells in healthy people across ages (dated by TCRdb to the mid-2010s). The protocol used for the library was 5' RACE. Reads for this sample came from an Illumina HiSeq 2500. A second roughly 6 to 12 cycle PCR used a sample-barcoded 5' primer and a J-beta primer mix. TCRdb cleaned the public reads at Q25 with fastp, built clones with MiXCR and kept in-frame beta chains. Every distinct CDR3 protein forms one entry, paired with its most common genes and DNA. In this sample the table shows fewer than 1 million distinct CDR3 sequences, under 45% of which occur a single time. Approximately 20% of the sample rests with the top ten. Sequences were obtained from blood. The receptors here all came from a man in his sixties in good health.

This chain joins TRBV4-3 and TRBJ2-1, with D perhaps TRBD2 (6 bases). The J call could be wrong; TRBJ2-7 is a better fit for the DNA end. CDR1 and CDR2 (germline): LGHNA, YSLEER. This CDR3 region has 17 residues. In DNA form, the CDR3 reads TGCGCCAGCAGCCAAGCACCTGGGGGGAGCTCCTACAATGAGCAGTACTTC. Residues: CASSQAPGGSSYNEQYF.

In DNA, the CDR3 is TGCAACGCCGGTGGCTACACCTTC. It is translated as CNAGGYTF. V usage is TRBV29-1 and J usage is TRBJ1-2; D unresolved. The germline gives CDR1 SQVTM, CDR2 ANQGSEA. This CDR3 has 8 amino acids.

Only a few counts were recorded for this clonotype. V is TRBV20-1 and J is TRBJ1-2; D gene uncertain. V was trimmed by 1 base and J by 6 bases, leaving 18 bases between them. The CDR3 consists of 15 residues. CDR1 is DFQATT, CDR2 SNEGSKA, per germline (reference sequence). CDR3 coding DNA: TGCAGTGCTAGAGTAGGGCTGACCGTCCAAAATGGCTACACCTTC. Translating it yields CSARVGLTVQNGYTF.

The chain has TRBV3-1 and TRBJ1-1; maybe TRBD1 (5 bases). Germline V gene data show CDR1 as LGHDT and CDR2 as YNNKEL (reference sequence). This CDR3 is 13 amino acids long. Trimming shortened V by 2 bases and J by 4 bases, and 8 bases separated the two germline ends. CDR3 region: CASSQLGGTEAFF. As DNA, the CDR3 is TGTGCCAGCAGCCAACTCGGGGGCACTGAAGCTTTCTTT.

As for this clonotype: A much larger clone differs by one base, so this may be a read error. The chain couples TRBV3-1 to TRBJ2-7, with D uncertain. V was trimmed by 0 bases and J by 2 bases, leaving 2 bases between them. This CDR3 has 12 residues. Germline assignment: CDR1 LGHDT and CDR2 YNNKEL (reference sequence). The CDR3 is CASSQETYEQYF. CDR3 nucleotides: TGTGCCAGCAGCCAAGAGACCTACGAGCAGTACTTC.

Of note for this clonotype: At one end the junction does not follow the germline gene, possibly because of a read error. V is TRBV20-1 and J is TRBJ2-5; 7 bases are shared with TRBD2. Germline CDR1 and CDR2: DFQATT and SNEGSKA (reference sequence). The CDR3 consists of 13 residues. The CDR3 nucleotides are TGCAGTGCGAGAGCGGGGTCTGGAGAGACCCAGTACTTC. Translating it yields CSARAGSGETQYF.

This chain connects TRBV7-2 to TRBJ2-2; D assignment may be TRBD1 or TRBD2 (5 bases each). Germline lookup yields CDR1 SGHTA and CDR2 FQGNSA. The CDR3 runs 15 residues. Trimming pared 5 bases from V and 4 bases from J, leaving 14 bases between. The CDR3 region is CASSGRARGTGELFF. CDR3 bases: TGTGCCAGCAGCGGCAGGGCCCGGGGCACCGGGGAGCTGTTTTTT.

The CDR3 sequence is CASSLMTGTDTQYF. The CDR3, as DNA: TGTGCCAGCAGCCTCATGACGGGCACAGATACGCAGTATTTT. The J gene is TRBJ2-3, the V gene TRBV28, with no clear D. The germline gives CDR1 MDHEN, CDR2 SYDVKM. The CDR3 extends over 14 amino acids. Trimming pared 6 bases from V and 1 base from J, leaving 11 bases between.

The chain links TRBV7-2 to TRBJ2-1, with D perhaps given as TRBD1 or TRBD2 (5 bases each). CDR1 and CDR2 (germline): SGHTA, FQGNSA. The CDR3 totals 15 residues. With 5 bases removed from V and 10 bases from J, the gap between germline ends came to 21 bases. In DNA form, the CDR3 reads TGTGCCAGCAGCACTAGACAGTATGGTCCCTACGAGCAGTTCTTC. It encodes CASSTRQYGPYEQFF.

This clonotype was detected only a few times. The chain couples TRBV20-1 to TRBJ2-5; weak D call: TRBD2 (6 bases). Germline CDR1 and CDR2: DFQATT and SNEGSKA (reference sequence). This CDR3 has 13 residues. CDR3 coding DNA: TGCAGCCCCTCCGGGGCGGGGAGAGGGACCCAGTACTTC. Its protein is CSPSGAGRGTQYF.

The chain carries TRBV3-1 and TRBJ2-5, with a possible D match to TRBD2 (5 bases). The CDR3 is 15 residues long. Germline lookup yields CDR1 LGHDT and CDR2 YNNKEL (reference sequence). V gave up 6 bases and J gave up 1 base, with 15 bases separating them. The CDR3 nucleotides read TGTGCCAGCAGTACTTCCGTCGGGGTCCAAGAGACCCAGTACTTC. Its protein is CASSTSVGVQETQYF.

The chain joins TRBV9 to TRBJ2-1; 7 bases are shared with TRBD2. From germline, CDR1 is SGDLS and CDR2 YYNGEE. The V and J ends lost 0 bases and 4 bases, in that order; junction bases with no gene match: 4. CDR3 length: 15 residues. CDR3 sequence reads: CASSVDGGNYNEQFF. In nucleotides, the CDR3 is TGTGCCAGCAGCGTAGACGGGGGGAATTACAATGAGCAGTTCTTC.

Regarding this clonotype: This clone may be a read error of a much larger clone one base away. The genes are TRBV10-3 and TRBJ1-6; D is perhaps TRBD1 (5 bases). From germline, CDR1 is ENHRY and CDR2 SYGVKD. The CDR3 runs to 14 residues. The CDR3: CVISDRENNSPLHF. CDR3 coding DNA: TGTGTCATCAGTGACAGAGAGAATAATTCACCCCTCCACTTT.

The rearrangement uses TRBV6-4 and TRBJ2-3; 10 bases map to TRBD2. Germline loops: CDR1 MRHNA, CDR2 SNTAGT. With V trimmed by 6 bases and J by 4 bases, 4 bases remained unmatched. The CDR3 runs 14 residues. This CDR3 reads CASSSSGGADTQYF. CDR3 in DNA: TGTGCCAGCAGCTCTAGCGGGGGAGCAGATACGCAGTATTTT.

This clonotype was observed once. The gene calls are TRBV5-4 and TRBJ2-7, with a weak D call TRBD1 (5 bases). There are 15 residues in the CDR3. Germline CDR1 is SGHNT and CDR2 is YYREEE (reference sequence). V lost 5 bases, J lost 7 bases, and 22 bases lay in between. The CDR3 DNA is TGTGCCAGCAGTCAAGGGGTAATTAGGGGAAATGAGCAGTACTTC. As protein: CASSQGVIRGNEQYF.

Only one count was recorded for this clonotype. The rearrangement joins TRBV6-5 to TRBJ2-3; D perhaps matches TRBD2 (5 bases). In germline, CDR1 is MNHEY, CDR2 SVGAGI. This CDR3 is built from 15 residues. Trimming left V 6 bases short and J 0 bases short, with 13 bases between. The CDR3 is CASRSDGLSTDTQYF. The DNA of the CDR3 is TGTGCCAGCAGATCGGACGGACTTAGCACAGATACGCAGTATTTT.

The chain combines TRBV10-3 with TRBJ2-3; D unclear. The CDR3 has 13 amino acids. Trimming cost V 3 bases and J 8 bases, with 12 bases left between them. Germline V CDR1 and CDR2: ENHRY, SYGVKD. The CDR3 loop reads CAISEGVKGTQYF. The CDR3 DNA is TGTGCCATCAGTGAAGGCGTTAAGGGTACGCAGTATTTT.

This clonotype was counted between two and nine times. CDR3 loop: CASSPPPGTSIHEQFF. The CDR3 DNA follows: TGTGCCAGCAGTCCACCTCCCGGGACTAGCATCCATGAGCAGTTCTTC. The genes are TRBV6-6 and TRBJ2-1; 9 bases map to TRBD2. V trimming: 5 bases; J trimming: 8 bases; junction bases outside the gene matches: 13. CDR1 is MNHNY and CDR2 is SVGAGI in the germline V gene (reference sequence). The CDR3 length is 16 residues.

The V and J genes are TRBV5-6 and TRBJ2-1; TRBD1 is a possible D gene (6 bases). Trimming took 4 bases from V and 1 from J, leaving 12 bases between them. Germline V gene lookup returns CDR1 SGHDT and CDR2 YYEEEE. CDR3 length equals 15 residues. CDR3 in amino acids: CASSIQGRSYNEQFF. In DNA, the CDR3 is TGTGCCAGCAGCATACAGGGCCGGTCCTACAATGAGCAGTTCTTC. The full variable domain, rest sourced from reference TRBV5-6 and TRBJ2-1, is DAGVTQSPTHLIKTRGQQVTLRCSPKSGHDTVSWYQQALGQGPQFIFQYYEEEERQRGNFPDRFSGHQFPNYSSELNVNALLLGDSALYLCASSIQGRSYNEQFFGPGTRLTVL.

CDR3 in amino acids: CASSESTDYEQFF. As DNA, the CDR3 is TGCGCCAGCAGTGAGTCGACGGACTACGAGCAGTTCTTC. J is TRBJ2-1 and V is TRBV10-2, with a tentative D call TRBD2 (6 bases). In germline, CDR1 is WSHSY, CDR2 SAAADI. The V gene lost 0 bases and the J gene lost 10 bases, with 10 bases spanning the gap. The CDR3 has 13 amino acids.